This TCR beta chain was found in a study of T-cell reconstitution after alpha-beta-depleted transplantation in children. The CDR3 is made up of 13 amino acids. Unmatched junction bases numbered 2, after V lost 3 bases and J lost 4 bases. Germline values: CDR1 SGHTA, CDR2 FQGNSA. Study results and limitations: TCRbeta diversity was high at day 60 in some patients (a result of surviving recipient T cells and thymic progenitors). Two months or so post-transplant, alpha-beta T cells reportedly derived from several hundred expanded graft clones. T-cell numbers and diversity one year post-transplant derived largely from freshly generated T cells.

This clonotype was seen ten or more times. Its target is unknown. Unique molecular identifiers were used to barcode this TCRbeta library. TCRdb called the PCR reads again in MiXCR, with one record for every CDR3 protein. The sample lists 440,000 or so distinct CDR3 sequences, around two fifths occurring once. The rearrangement uses TRBV7-2 and TRBJ2-7; 8 nucleotides match TRBD1. This TCR was sampled from a girl aged 2 to 10 with aplastic anemia, due to receive a stem cell transplant. This material consisted of PBMCs, taken before TCRalphabeta/CD19-depleted stem cell transplant. The CDR3 loop reads CASSFGQGYEQYF. The CDR3 region has the DNA TGTGCCAGCAGCTTTGGACAGGGATACGAGCAGTACTTC. The entire variable domain, with the rest obtained from reference TRBV7-2 and TRBJ2-7, is as follows: GAGVSQSPSNKVTEKGKDVELRCDPISGHTALYWYRQSLGQGLEFLIYFQGNSAPDKSGLPSDRFSAERTGGSVSTLTIQRTQQEDSAVYLCASSFGQGYEQYFGPGTRLTVT.